This T cell receptor beta chain derives from a study of blood T cell repertoires in COVID-19. Study-wide context: Sites in the United States, Italy and Spain provided acute and convalescent COVID-19 samples. T cells, B-cell-depleted T cells, or PBMCs provided the cDNA or gDNA that served as material.

The CDR3 is 14 amino acids. Germline V lookup: CDR1 PRHDT, CDR2 FYEKMQ (reference sequence). The V gene end was trimmed by 4 bases and the J gene end by 5 bases; junction bases not matched to a gene: 5. In the study's own analysis: By means of reference gene primer amplification, nucleated cell counts were estimated. The data were produced by immunoSEQ multiplex PCR, yet TCRdb's version contains in-frame clones alone and is incomplete. The DNA was the basis for D and trimming; V, J and clone size are from that table. The sample lists hundreds of thousands of clones, about nine tenths occurring once. J is TRBJ2-1 and V is TRBV13, with TRBD1 matching over 7 bases. The TCR comes from a woman in her sixties or seventies with COVID-19, enrolled during active disease. The sequenced material came from peripheral blood. DNA of the CDR3: TGTGCCAGCAGCTCAGGACAGGAGAACAATGAGCAGTTCTTC. Its protein is CASSSGQENNEQFF.